This T cell receptor (beta chain) was sequenced for a study of molecular identifiers for immune sequencing clone quantification. General study results and limits: Naive cells had under 1% of molecules in clones above 20 RNA copies, effectors over 98%. Single-cell amounts of spiked Jurkat TCR RNA were reportedly detectable among about 960,000 naive cells. Shared barcodes on identical TCR molecules could underestimate the sizes of highly expanded clones.

Germline assignment: CDR1 LNHNV and CDR2 YYDKDF (reference sequence). This CDR3 spans 16 amino acids. V gave up 0 bases and J gave up 3 bases; unmatched junction bases: 5. Previously described methods and listed TCR primers produced bulk TCR libraries. Via MiXCR, TCRdb re-called the PCR reads, giving one row per CDR3 protein. The table records more than 550,000 distinct CDR3 sequences, around 25% of them present only once. This clonotype was detected only a few times. What it binds is unknown. What was sequenced was naive CD8+ T cells from blood, with Jurkat cell RNA spiked in. Noted subset: FACS-sorted CD8+CD4-CCR7+CD45RA+ naive T cells. This TCR came from a human donor in good health. Some libraries in this study had Jurkat cell RNA spiked in. V is TRBV15 and J is TRBJ2-7, with TRBD1 matching 10 bases. The CDR3 sequence is CATSRDGGTGVYEQYF. Here the CDR3 DNA reads TGTGCCACCAGCAGAGATGGCGGGACAGGGGTCTACGAGCAGTACTTC.